This paragraph reports one T cell receptor (beta chain). This sample was included in a study of T cells after somatic rescue of genetic block. Repertoires were generated with immunoSEQ multiplex PCR, while TCRdb's copy carries only in-frame clones and drops some. The sample contains over 14,000 clones, 70% to 85% of which appear only once. There are 18 residues in the CDR3. Looked up from germline, CDR1 is LGHNA and CDR2 is YNFKEQ. V lost 0 bases and J 0 bases, leaving 16 bases between the germline ends. The rearrangement joins TRBV4-2 to TRBJ2-3; the D gene is possibly TRBD1 (5 bases). This clonotype originated in a boy aged 10-17 years. The sequenced sample was peripheral blood mononuclear cells (PBMCs). CDR3 region: CASSQDVRKTASTDTQYF. Here the CDR3 DNA reads TGTGCCAGCAGCCAAGACGTCAGGAAGACAGCTAGCACAGATACGCAGTATTTT.